The 6 T cell receptor beta chains below all came from one sample that was sequenced in a study of blood T cells in healthy people across ages (dated by TCRdb to the mid-2010s). Library creation used 5' RACE. Sequenced using an Illumina HiSeq 2500. A second PCR of roughly 7 to 11 cycles was performed with a sample-barcoded 5' primer and a J-beta primer mix. The raw public data were reprocessed by TCRdb itself: fastp quality trimming at Q25, MiXCR clonotype calling, in-frame beta chains only. One record per CDR3 amino acid sequence lists the most common genes and DNA. Across this sample there are hundreds of thousands of distinct CDR3 sequences, with roughly 24% seen only once. The top ten constitute roughly 3.1% of the sample. The data also belong to a second study, concerning T cells of mothers and their children.

Sequencing was performed on blood. All receptors come from a boy under 18 in good health.

The V gene is TRBV12-5, the J gene TRBJ2-5; 9 bases are shared with TRBD1. Germline loops: CDR1 LGHNT, CDR2 FRNRAP. This CDR3 is built from 15 residues. Trimming cost V 7 bases and J 4 bases; bases outside gene matches: 10. The CDR3 region is CASAPRDRAGETQYF. The CDR3 bases are TGTGCTAGTGCCCCCCGGGACAGGGCGGGAGAGACCCAGTACTTC.

The CDR3 protein is CAWGQLNYGYTF. CDR3 sequence (DNA): TGTGCCTGGGGGCAGCTGAACTATGGCTACACCTTC. This chain connects TRBV30 to TRBJ1-2; the D is unclear. The germline gives CDR1 GTSNPN, CDR2 SVGIG (reference sequence). This CDR3 is built from 12 residues. Trimming removed 5 bases from V and 2 bases from J, with 9 bases in between.

This clonotype has more than one count but fewer than ten. CDR3 nucleotide sequence: TGTGCCAGCAGCTTAGTTCGACTAGCTGGCGGGGAGCTGTTTTTT. Amino acid sequence: CASSLVRLAGGELFF. This chain links TRBV11-2 with TRBJ2-2; 7 nucleotides align to TRBD2. This CDR3 contains 15 residues. The V gene's germline CDR1 is SGHAT and CDR2 FQNNGV. Trimming at V came to 1 base and at J to 7 bases, leaving 6 bases not matched to a gene.

The chain joins TRBV6-5 to TRBJ1-2; 9 bases align to TRBD1. The V gene's germline CDR1 is MNHEY and CDR2 SVGAGI. J lost 3 bases, V lost 6 bases, and 5 bases had no gene match. The CDR3 loop spans 14 amino acids. CDR3 nucleotides: TGTGCCAGCAGCCGGGACAGGGTTCACTATGGCTACACCTTC. Residues: CASSRDRVHYGYTF.

The CDR3, as DNA: TGTGCCAGCAGCCAAGATCGGCGCCCCGGAAACACCATATATTTT. It is translated as CASSQDRRPGNTIYF. The gene calls are TRBV4-2 and TRBJ1-3; D is ambiguous. The CDR3 totals 15 residues. CDR1 is LGHNA and CDR2 is YNFKEQ in the germline V gene. Trimming stripped 0 bases from V and 4 bases from J, with 10 bases between.

J is TRBJ2-1 and V is TRBV10-3; 10 bases align to TRBD1. The CDR3 has 13 amino acids. In germline, CDR1 is ENHRY, CDR2 SYGVKD. V lost 6 bases, J lost 8 bases, and 4 bases stayed unmatched. The CDR3 DNA sequence: TGTGCCATCAGCCGTGGACAGGGGGATGAGCAGTTCTTC. It is translated as CAISRGQGDEQFF.